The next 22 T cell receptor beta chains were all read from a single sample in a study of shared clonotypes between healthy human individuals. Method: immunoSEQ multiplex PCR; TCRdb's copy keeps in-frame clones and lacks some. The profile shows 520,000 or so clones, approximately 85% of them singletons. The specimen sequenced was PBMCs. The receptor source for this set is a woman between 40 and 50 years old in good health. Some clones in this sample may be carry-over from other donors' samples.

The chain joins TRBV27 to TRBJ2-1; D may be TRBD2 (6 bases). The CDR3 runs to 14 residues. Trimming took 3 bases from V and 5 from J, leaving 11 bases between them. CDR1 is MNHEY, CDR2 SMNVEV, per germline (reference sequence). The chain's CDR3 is CASSLASVDNEQFF. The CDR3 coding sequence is TGTGCCAGCAGTTTGGCTAGCGTTGACAATGAGCAGTTCTTC.

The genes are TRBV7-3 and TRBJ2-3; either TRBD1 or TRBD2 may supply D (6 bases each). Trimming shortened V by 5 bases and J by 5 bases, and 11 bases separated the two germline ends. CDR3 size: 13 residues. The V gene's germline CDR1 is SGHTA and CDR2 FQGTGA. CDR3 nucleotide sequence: TGTGCCAGCAGCAAGGGGGGAGTAGATACGCAGTATTTT. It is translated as CASSKGGVDTQYF.

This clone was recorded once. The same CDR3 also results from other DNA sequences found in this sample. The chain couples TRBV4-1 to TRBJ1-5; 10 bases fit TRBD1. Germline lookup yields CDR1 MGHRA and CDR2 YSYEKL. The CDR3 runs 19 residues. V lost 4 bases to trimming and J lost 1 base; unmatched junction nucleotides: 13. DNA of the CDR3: TGCGCCAGCAGCCTCGGCGACAGGGGGCTTGTCGGCAGCAATCAGCCCCAGCATTTT. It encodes CASSLGDRGLVGSNQPQHF.

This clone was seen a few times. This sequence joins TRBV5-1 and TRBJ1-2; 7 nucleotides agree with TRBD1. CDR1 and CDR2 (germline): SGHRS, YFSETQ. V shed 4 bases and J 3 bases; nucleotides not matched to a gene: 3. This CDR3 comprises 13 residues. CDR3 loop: CASSRTGDYGYTF. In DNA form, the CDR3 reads TGCGCCAGCAGCCGTACAGGGGACTATGGCTACACCTTC.

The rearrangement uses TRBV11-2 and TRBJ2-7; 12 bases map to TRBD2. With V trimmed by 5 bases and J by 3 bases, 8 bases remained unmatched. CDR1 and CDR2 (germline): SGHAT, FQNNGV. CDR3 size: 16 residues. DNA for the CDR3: TGTGCCAGCAGCACAGGACTAGCGGGACTGCGCTACGAGCAGTACTTC. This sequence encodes CASSTGLAGLRYEQYF.

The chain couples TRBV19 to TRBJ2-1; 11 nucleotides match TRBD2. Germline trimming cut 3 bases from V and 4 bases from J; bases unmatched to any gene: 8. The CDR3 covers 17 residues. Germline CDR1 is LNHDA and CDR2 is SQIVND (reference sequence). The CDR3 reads CASSIIAGGNFYNEQFF. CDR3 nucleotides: TGTGCCAGTAGTATTATAGCGGGAGGGAACTTTTACAATGAGCAGTTCTTC.

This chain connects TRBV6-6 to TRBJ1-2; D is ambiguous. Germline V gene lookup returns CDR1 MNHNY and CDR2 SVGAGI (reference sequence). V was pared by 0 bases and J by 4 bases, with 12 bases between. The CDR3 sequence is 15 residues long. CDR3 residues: CASSYSRVPGYGYTF. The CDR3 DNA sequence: TGTGCCAGCAGTTACTCGAGAGTTCCCGGCTATGGCTACACCTTC.

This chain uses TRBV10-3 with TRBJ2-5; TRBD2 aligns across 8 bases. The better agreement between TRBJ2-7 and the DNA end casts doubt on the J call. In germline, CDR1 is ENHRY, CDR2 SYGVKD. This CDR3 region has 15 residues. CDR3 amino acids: CAISEGIAGRYEQYF. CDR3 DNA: TGTGCCATCAGTGAGGGGATAGCGGGGAGGTACGAGCAGTACTTC.

The CDR3 DNA reads TGTGCCAGCAGCCCCGTGCAGGGGGTGGATGAAAAACTGTTTTTT. Encoded protein: CASSPVQGVDEKLFF. The chain carries TRBV7-2 and TRBJ1-4; 7 bases match TRBD1. The CDR3 runs 15 residues. Germline loops: CDR1 SGHTA, CDR2 FQGNSA. V shed 5 bases and J 6 bases; nucleotides not matched to a gene: 9.

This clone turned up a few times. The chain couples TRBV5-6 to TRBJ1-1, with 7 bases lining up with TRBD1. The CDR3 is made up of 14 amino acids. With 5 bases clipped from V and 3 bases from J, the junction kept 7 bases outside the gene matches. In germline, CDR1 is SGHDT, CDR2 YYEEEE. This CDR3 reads CASRNRGRYTEAFF. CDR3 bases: TGTGCCAGCAGAAACAGGGGAAGGTACACTGAAGCTTTCTTT.

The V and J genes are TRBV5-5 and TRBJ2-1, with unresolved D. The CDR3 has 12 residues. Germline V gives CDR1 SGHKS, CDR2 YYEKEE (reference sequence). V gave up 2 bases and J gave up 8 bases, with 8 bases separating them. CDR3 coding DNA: TGTGCCAGCAGCTTCATGGATTATGAGCAGTTCTTC. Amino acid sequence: CASSFMDYEQFF.

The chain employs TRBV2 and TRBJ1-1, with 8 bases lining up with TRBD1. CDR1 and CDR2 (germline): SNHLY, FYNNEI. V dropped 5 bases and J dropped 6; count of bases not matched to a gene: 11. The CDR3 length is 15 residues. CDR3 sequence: CASSFPSGGWAEAFF. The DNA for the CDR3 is TGTGCCAGCAGTTTCCCTTCAGGGGGCTGGGCTGAAGCTTTCTTT.

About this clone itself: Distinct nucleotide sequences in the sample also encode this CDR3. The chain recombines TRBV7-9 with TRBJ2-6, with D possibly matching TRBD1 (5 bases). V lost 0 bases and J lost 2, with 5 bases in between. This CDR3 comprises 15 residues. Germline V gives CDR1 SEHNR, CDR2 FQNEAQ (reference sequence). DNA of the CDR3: TGTGCCAGCAGCTTAGCACAGGCTGGGGCCAACGTCCTGACTTTC. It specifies CASSLAQAGANVLTF.

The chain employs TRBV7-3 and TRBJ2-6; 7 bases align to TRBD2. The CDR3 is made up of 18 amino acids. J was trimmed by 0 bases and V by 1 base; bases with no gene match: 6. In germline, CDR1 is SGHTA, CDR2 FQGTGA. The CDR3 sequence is CASSLRGGRSSGANVLTF. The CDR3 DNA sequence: TGTGCCAGCAGCTTAAGGGGAGGGAGAAGCTCTGGGGCCAACGTCCTGACTTTC.

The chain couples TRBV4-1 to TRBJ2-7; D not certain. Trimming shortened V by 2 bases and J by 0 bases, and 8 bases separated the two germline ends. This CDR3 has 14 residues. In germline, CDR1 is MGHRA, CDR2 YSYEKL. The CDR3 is CASSQTSRSYEQYF. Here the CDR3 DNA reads TGCGCCAGCAGCCAAACGTCCCGCTCCTACGAGCAGTACTTC.

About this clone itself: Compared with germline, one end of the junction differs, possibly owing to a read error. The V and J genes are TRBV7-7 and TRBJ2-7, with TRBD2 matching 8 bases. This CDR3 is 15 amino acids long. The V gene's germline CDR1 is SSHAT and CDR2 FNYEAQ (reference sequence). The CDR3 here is CASSLDGGRSSEQYF. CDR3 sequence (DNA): TGTGCCAGCAGCTTAGATGGCGGGAGGTCCTCCGAGCAGTACTTC. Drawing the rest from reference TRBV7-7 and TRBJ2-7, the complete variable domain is GAGVSQSPRYKVTKRGQDVTLRCDPISSHATLYWYQQALGQGPEFLTYFNYEAQPDKSGLPSDRFSAERPEGSISTLTIQRTEQRDSAMYRCASSLDGGRSSEQYFGPGTRLTVT.

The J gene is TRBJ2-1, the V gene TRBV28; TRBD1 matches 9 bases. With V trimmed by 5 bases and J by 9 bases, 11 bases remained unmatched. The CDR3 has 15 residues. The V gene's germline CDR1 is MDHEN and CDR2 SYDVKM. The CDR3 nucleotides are TGTGCCAGCAGTCCTACAGGGGGCAGAAGGTTTGAGCAGTTCTTC. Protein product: CASSPTGGRRFEQFF.

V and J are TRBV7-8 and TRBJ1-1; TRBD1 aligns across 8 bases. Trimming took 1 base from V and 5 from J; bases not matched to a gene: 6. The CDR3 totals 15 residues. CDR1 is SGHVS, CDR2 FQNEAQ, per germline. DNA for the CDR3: TGTGCCAGCAGCTTAGGTCAGGGGGCGAGTACTGAAGCTTTCTTT. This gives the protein CASSLGQGASTEAFF.

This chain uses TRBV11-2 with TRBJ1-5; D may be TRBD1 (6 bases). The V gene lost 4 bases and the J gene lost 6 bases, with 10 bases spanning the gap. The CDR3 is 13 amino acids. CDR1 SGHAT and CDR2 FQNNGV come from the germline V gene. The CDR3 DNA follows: TGTGCCAGCAGCTCAAACAGGGCTCAGCCCCAGCATTTT. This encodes CASSSNRAQPQHF.

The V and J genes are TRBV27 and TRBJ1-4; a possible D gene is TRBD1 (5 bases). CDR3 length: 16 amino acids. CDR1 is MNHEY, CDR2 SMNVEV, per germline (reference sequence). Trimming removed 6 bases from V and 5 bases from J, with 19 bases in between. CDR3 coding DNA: TGTGCCAGCAGCAGAAGATTATCGGGGGAGAATGAAAAACTGTTTTTT. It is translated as CASSRRLSGENEKLFF.

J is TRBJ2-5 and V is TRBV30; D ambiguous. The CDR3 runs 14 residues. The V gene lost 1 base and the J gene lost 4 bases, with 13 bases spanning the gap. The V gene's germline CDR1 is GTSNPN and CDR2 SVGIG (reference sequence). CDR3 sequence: CAWSAGVTGETQYF. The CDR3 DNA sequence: TGTGCCTGGAGTGCAGGAGTTACGGGAGAGACCCAGTACTTC.

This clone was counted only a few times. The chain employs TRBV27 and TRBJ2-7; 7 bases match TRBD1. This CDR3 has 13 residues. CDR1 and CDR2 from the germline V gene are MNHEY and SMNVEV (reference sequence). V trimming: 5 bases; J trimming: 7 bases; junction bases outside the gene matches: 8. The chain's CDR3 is CASSTRGPGEQYF. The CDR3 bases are TGTGCCAGCAGTACAAGGGGGCCGGGGGAGCAGTACTTC.